The source of this TCR beta chain is a study of identical twins. General study points: Excess low generation probability was seen in twin-shared out-of-frame alpha sequences.

A universal primer site was created by template switching, with the cDNA bearing unique molecular identifiers. From the 5' RACE reads, TCRdb called clonotypes with MiXCR, one entry per CDR3 protein. The sample has around 490,000 distinct CDR3 sequences, 20% to 25% seen once. CDR3 length: 13 amino acids. Between the trimmed V and J ends, which lost 8 bases and 3 bases, there was a span of 14 bases. CDR1 and CDR2 (germline): LNHNV, YYDKDF (reference sequence). Points on this clonotype: Its antigen is unknown.

The sample also formed part of further work on yellow fever vaccine responses in identical twins.

The TCR originated in a young woman in good health. The rearrangement joins TRBV15 to TRBJ2-7; D gene uncertain. The sequenced sample consisted of CD4+ T cells sorted from blood. CDR3 amino acids: CATGRLGIYEQYF. DNA of the CDR3: TGTGCCACCGGGCGCCTCGGAATCTACGAGCAGTACTTC.